The 22 T cell receptor beta chains below were found in one sample sequenced in a study of T cells of healthy individuals. Using its own MiXCR run on the 5' RACE reads, TCRdb lists one record per CDR3 protein. The table has 90,000 to 100,000 distinct CDR3 sequences, approximately 16% seen once; the top ten hold 6.2%. Source of these receptors: a human donor in good health.

A remark on this clonotype: This clone may be a read error of a much larger clone one base away. V is TRBV6-6 and J is TRBJ2-7; 8 nucleotides align to TRBD1. The V gene end was trimmed by 6 bases and the J gene end by 6 bases; junction bases not matched to a gene: 10. CDR3 size: 14 residues. The germline V gene encodes CDR1 MNHNY and CDR2 SVGAGI (reference sequence). The CDR3 DNA is TGTGCCAGCAGCCCGGGACAGGACCTTTTCGAGCAGTACTTC. It codes for CASSPGQDLFEQYF.

This clonotype has more than one count but fewer than ten. The chain joins TRBV28 to TRBJ2-3; D is undetermined. Germline V gives CDR1 MDHEN, CDR2 SYDVKM. The length of the CDR3 is 16 residues. Trimming took off 3 bases at V and 0 bases at J, with 13 bases between the two ends. CDR3 sequence reads: CASSFSLTSSTDTQYF. CDR3 nucleotide sequence: TGTGCCAGCAGTTTCAGCCTCACTTCTAGCACAGATACGCAGTATTTT.

This clonotype has just a few counts. The rearrangement uses TRBV13 and TRBJ2-7, with 9 nucleotides matching TRBD2. Trimming took 4 bases from V and 0 from J; bases not matched to a gene: 7. This CDR3 spans 16 amino acids. Germline lookup yields CDR1 PRHDT and CDR2 FYEKMQ (reference sequence). CDR3 DNA: TGTGCCAGCAGCTCACAGACTAGCGGCTACTCCTACGAGCAGTACTTC. It yields the protein CASSSQTSGYSYEQYF.

This clonotype was counted at least ten times. This sequence joins TRBV4-1 and TRBJ2-7; no reliable D call. With 4 bases removed from V and 9 bases from J, the gap between germline ends came to 19 bases. The CDR3 totals 14 residues. Germline values: CDR1 MGHRA, CDR2 YSYEKL. CDR3: CASSLSPIAEGQYF. The DNA for the CDR3 is TGCGCCAGCAGCCTCTCGCCGATAGCAGAAGGGCAGTACTTC.

The genes are TRBV19 and TRBJ2-1; 12 nucleotides agree with TRBD1. The junction had 11 bases not matched to a gene; V was cut back by 7 bases and J by 4 bases. The germline V gene encodes CDR1 LNHDA and CDR2 SQIVND (reference sequence). This CDR3 is built from 17 residues. CDR3 nucleotide sequence: TGTGCCAGTAAACCCTCCGGGACAGGGGGCGTTTACAATGAGCAGTTCTTC. Amino acids: CASKPSGTGGVYNEQFF.

This clonotype was recorded many times. The J gene is TRBJ2-1, the V gene TRBV9; TRBD2 matches at 10 bases. Germline V gene lookup returns CDR1 SGDLS and CDR2 YYNGEE. This CDR3 region has 15 residues. Trimming at V came to 2 bases and at J to 7 bases, leaving 6 bases not matched to a gene. CDR3 in DNA: TGTGCCAGCAGCGTTAGCGGGGGGCCAGGTAATGAGCAGTTCTTC. Translated, it gives CASSVSGGPGNEQFF.

The V gene is TRBV5-1, the J gene TRBJ2-1, with D tentatively TRBD2 (5 bases). Germline V gene lookup returns CDR1 SGHRS and CDR2 YFSETQ. The CDR3 totals 14 residues. V gave up 4 bases and J gave up 4 bases, with 12 bases separating them. The CDR3 spells CASSPGGLYNEQFF. The CDR3 DNA reads TGCGCCAGCAGCCCGGGCGGACTGTACAATGAGCAGTTCTTC.

The CDR3 nucleotides are TGCAGTGCTAGGAGGACTAGCGGGGGGATATACGAGCAGTACTTC. Translating gives CSARRTSGGIYEQYF. The J gene is TRBJ2-7, the V gene TRBV20-1, with 14 bases matching TRBD2. The V gene end was trimmed by 3 bases and the J gene end by 4 bases; junction bases not matched to a gene: 5. CDR1 and CDR2 (germline): DFQATT, SNEGSKA (reference sequence). This CDR3 spans 15 amino acids.

This clonotype came up a few times. The rearrangement joins TRBV3-1 to TRBJ2-5, with a weak D call TRBD1 (5 bases). The CDR3 has 14 amino acids. V lost 0 bases and J 4 bases, leaving 9 bases between the germline ends. CDR1 and CDR2 from the germline V gene are LGHDT and YNNKEL (reference sequence). In DNA, the CDR3 is TGTGCCAGCAGCCAAGAAGCTGGGGCAGAGACCCAGTACTTC. It translates to CASSQEAGAETQYF.

Many counts were recorded for this clonotype. The chain is built from TRBV11-1 and TRBJ2-7; D unresolved. Deletions cut 1 base from V and 0 bases from J, with 7 bases between. Germline V gene lookup returns CDR1 SGHAT and CDR2 FQDESV (reference sequence). The CDR3 spans 14 residues. The CDR3 DNA is TGTGCCAGCAGCTTAGAGCTAGACTCCTACGAGCAGTACTTC. It yields the protein CASSLELDSYEQYF.

As concerns this clonotype: Given a much more abundant clone one base away, this may be a read error. V and J are TRBV28 and TRBJ2-6; tentatively, D is TRBD2 (6 bases). The CDR3 sequence is 19 residues long. Germline V gene data show CDR1 as MDHEN and CDR2 as SYDVKM. CDR3 sequence: CASSSFTLAGTSGTNVLTF. CDR3 nucleotide sequence: TGTGCCAGCAGTTCCTTTACCCTCGCGGGAACCTCTGGGACCAACGTCCTGACTTTC.

The chain combines TRBV6-1 with TRBJ2-7, with TRBD1 matching 8 bases. This CDR3 contains 14 residues. Unmatched junction bases numbered 10, after V lost 8 bases and J lost 4 bases. Looked up from germline, CDR1 is MNHNS and CDR2 is SASEGT. The CDR3 spells CASPPGQDFYEQYF. The CDR3 DNA sequence: TGTGCCAGCCCCCCGGGACAGGATTTTTACGAGCAGTACTTC.

The table lists this clonotype with many counts. This sequence joins TRBV20-1 and TRBJ2-7; D ambiguous. The CDR3 totals 13 residues. V gave up 7 bases and J gave up 1 base, with 14 bases separating them. Germline V gene data show CDR1 as DFQATT and CDR2 as SNEGSKA (reference sequence). The CDR3 sequence: CSVPRLYSYEQYF. DNA for the CDR3: TGCAGTGTCCCGAGACTCTATTCCTACGAGCAGTACTTC.

The V call is TRBV6-6, the J call TRBJ2-1; 12 positions agree with TRBD2. Germline V gene sequence: CDR1 MNHNY, CDR2 SVGAGI (reference sequence). The CDR3 spans 16 residues. Trimming at V came to 6 bases and at J to 4 bases, leaving 7 bases not matched to a gene. The CDR3 bases are TGTGCCAGCAGAAAAAAACTAGCGGGGGGATACAATGAGCAGTTCTTC. It yields the protein CASRKKLAGGYNEQFF.

The chain couples TRBV3-1 to TRBJ2-5; 11 bases are shared with TRBD2. The length of the CDR3 is 16 residues. The junction had 3 bases not matched to a gene; V was cut back by 0 bases and J by 3 bases. Germline V gene data show CDR1 as LGHDT and CDR2 as YNNKEL (reference sequence). The CDR3 region is CASSQDLTSGKETQYF. In DNA, the CDR3 is TGTGCCAGCAGCCAAGATCTGACTAGCGGGAAAGAGACCCAGTACTTC.

This clonotype was picked up a small number of times. The genes are TRBV20-1 and TRBJ1-1; 9 bases are a match to TRBD1. Germline V gene sequence: CDR1 DFQATT, CDR2 SNEGSKA (reference sequence). CDR3 length: 14 residues. DNA for the CDR3: TGCAAAGCCGGACAGGGGATTAAAAACACTGAAGCTTTCTTT. Translated, it gives CKAGQGIKNTEAFF.

V and J are TRBV20-1 and TRBJ1-1; 8 positions agree with TRBD1. V lost 0 bases to trimming and J lost 3 bases; unmatched junction nucleotides: 12. Germline V gene lookup returns CDR1 DFQATT and CDR2 SNEGSKA (reference sequence). This CDR3 comprises 17 residues. The CDR3 sequence is CSARDVGDRFYYTEAFF. In nucleotides, the CDR3 is TGCAGTGCTAGAGATGTTGGGGACAGGTTCTATTACACTGAAGCTTTCTTT.

This clonotype was detected a few times. This sequence joins TRBV6-5 and TRBJ2-2; D gene unclear. CDR1 is MNHEY and CDR2 is SVGAGI in the germline V gene. The CDR3 has 12 residues. The V gene lost 6 bases and the J gene lost 2 bases, with 4 bases spanning the gap. CDR3 sequence: CASSRNTGELFF. As DNA, the CDR3 is TGTGCCAGCAGCCGAAACACCGGGGAGCTGTTTTTT.

The chain has TRBV7-3 and TRBJ2-1; a possible D gene is TRBD2 (5 bases). This CDR3 is 15 amino acids long. The germline CDR1 and CDR2 sequences are SGHTA and FQGTGA. V was shortened by 4 bases and J by 4 bases, with 14 bases between the two germline ends. The CDR3 nucleotides are TGTGCCAGCAGCTCACTCAATGGCGGGTACAATGAGCAGTTCTTC. It codes for CASSSLNGGYNEQFF.

The chain carries TRBV7-8 and TRBJ1-2; tentative D call: TRBD1 (5 bases). Germline CDR1 reads SGHVS; CDR2 reads FQNEAQ. V gave up 2 bases and J gave up 2 bases, with 9 bases separating them. CDR3 length: 14 amino acids. The CDR3 DNA follows: TGTGCCAGCAGCTTAAGACAGAGAAACTATGGCTACACCTTC. Its protein product is CASSLRQRNYGYTF. The full variable domain, completed using reference TRBV7-8 and TRBJ1-2, is GAGVSQSPRYKVAKRGQDVALRCDPISGHVSLFWYQQALGQGPEFLTYFQNEAQLDKSGLPSDRFFAERPEGSVSTLKIQRTQQEDSAVYLCASSLRQRNYGYTFGSGTRLTVV.

This chain uses TRBV11-2 with TRBJ1-1, with unresolved D. Trimming took off 8 bases at V and 1 base at J, with 11 bases between the two ends. Germline-derived CDR1 and CDR2 are SGHAT and FQNNGV. There are 13 residues in the CDR3. The CDR3 protein is CASQTTPNTEAFF. CDR3 bases: TGTGCCAGCCAGACCACCCCGAACACTGAAGCTTTCTTT.

This clonotype was seen a handful of times. The chain employs TRBV28 and TRBJ1-5, with TRBD1 as a possible D gene (5 bases). The V end lost 3 bases, the J end lost 4 bases, and 10 bases lay between the germline ends. Germline V gives CDR1 MDHEN, CDR2 SYDVKM. The CDR3 is 14 amino acids. The CDR3, as DNA: TGTGCCAGCAGTTTGGGGGGGGTTAATCAGCCCCAGCATTTT. It is translated as CASSLGGVNQPQHF.